Here is one T cell receptor beta chain with its context. Original processing notes: Quantification of nucleated cells was approximated via reference gene primer amplification. The repertoire was sequenced with immunoSEQ multiplex PCR; TCRdb's copy has only in-frame clones and lacks some. That table gives V, J and clone size, and the DNA gave D and trimming. The sample comprises about 140,000 clones, 60% to 80% of which are singletons, and approximately 11% rests with the top ten. From germline, CDR1 is SGHKS and CDR2 YYEKEE (reference sequence). The CDR3 sequence is 13 residues long. V was trimmed by 3 bases and J by 4 bases, leaving 8 bases between them. The entry originates in a study of blood T cell repertoires in COVID-19. Study summary: Some COVID-19 samples were acute and others convalescent; all came from the United States, Italy and Spain. T cells, B-cell-depleted T cells, or PBMCs supplied cDNA or gDNA.

The sequencing sample was made of peripheral blood. This TCR was sampled from a man between 60 and 70 years old who had recovered from COVID-19. J is TRBJ1-5 and V is TRBV5-5, with D hard to call. The CDR3 spells CASSSNINQPQHF. In DNA form, the CDR3 reads TGTGCCAGCAGCTCTAATATTAATCAGCCCCAGCATTTT.